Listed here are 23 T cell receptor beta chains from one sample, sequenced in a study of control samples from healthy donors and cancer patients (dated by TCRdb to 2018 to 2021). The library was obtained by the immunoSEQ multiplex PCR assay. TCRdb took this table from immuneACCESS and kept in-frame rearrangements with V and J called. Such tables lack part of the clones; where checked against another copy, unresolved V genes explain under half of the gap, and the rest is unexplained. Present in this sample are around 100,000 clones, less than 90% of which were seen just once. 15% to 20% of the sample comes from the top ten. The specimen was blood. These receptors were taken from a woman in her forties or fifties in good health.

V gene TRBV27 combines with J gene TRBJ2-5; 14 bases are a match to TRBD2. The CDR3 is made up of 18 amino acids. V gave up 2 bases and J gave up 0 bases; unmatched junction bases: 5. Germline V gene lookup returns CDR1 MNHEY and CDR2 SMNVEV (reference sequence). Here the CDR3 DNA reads TGTGCCAGCAGTTTACGGACTAGCGGGAGGTTCTACCAAGAGACCCAGTACTTC. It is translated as CASSLRTSGRFYQETQYF.

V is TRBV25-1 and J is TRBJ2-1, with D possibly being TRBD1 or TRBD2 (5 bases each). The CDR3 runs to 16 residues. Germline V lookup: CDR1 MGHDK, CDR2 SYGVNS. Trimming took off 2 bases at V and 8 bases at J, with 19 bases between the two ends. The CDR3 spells CASSEPGPTQGHEQFF. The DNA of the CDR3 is TGTGCCAGCAGTGAACCGGGGCCAACCCAGGGCCATGAGCAGTTCTTC.

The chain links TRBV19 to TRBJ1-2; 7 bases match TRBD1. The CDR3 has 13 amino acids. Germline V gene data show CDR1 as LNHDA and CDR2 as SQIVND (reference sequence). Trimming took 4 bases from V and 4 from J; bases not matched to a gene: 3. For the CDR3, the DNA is TGTGCCAGTAGTACCGGGACAGCCTATGGCTACACCTTC. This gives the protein CASSTGTAYGYTF.

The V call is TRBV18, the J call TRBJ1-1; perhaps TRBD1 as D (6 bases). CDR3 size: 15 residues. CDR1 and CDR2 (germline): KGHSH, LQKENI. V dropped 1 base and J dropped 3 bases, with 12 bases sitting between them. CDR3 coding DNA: TGTGCCAGCTCACCACAGGCCAGGGGCGACACTGAAGCTTTCTTT. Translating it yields CASSPQARGDTEAFF.

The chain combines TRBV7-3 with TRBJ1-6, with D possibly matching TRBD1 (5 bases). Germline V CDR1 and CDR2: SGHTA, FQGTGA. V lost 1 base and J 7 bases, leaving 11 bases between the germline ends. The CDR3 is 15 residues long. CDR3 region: CASSLKAGLNSPLHF. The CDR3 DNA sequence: TGTGCCAGCAGCTTAAAGGCAGGGTTAAATTCACCCCTCCACTTT. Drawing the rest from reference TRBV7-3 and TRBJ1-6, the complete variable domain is GAGVSQTPSNKVTEKGKYVELRCDPISGHTALYWYRQSLGQGPEFLIYFQGTGAADDSGLPNDRFFAVRPEGSVSTLKIQRTERGDSAVYLCASSLKAGLNSPLHFGNGTRLTVT.

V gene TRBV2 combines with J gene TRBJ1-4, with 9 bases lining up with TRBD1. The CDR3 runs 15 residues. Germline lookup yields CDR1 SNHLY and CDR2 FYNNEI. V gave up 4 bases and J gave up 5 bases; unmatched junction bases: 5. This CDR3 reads CASSVWTGDNEKLFF. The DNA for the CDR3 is TGTGCCAGCAGTGTATGGACAGGGGACAATGAAAAACTGTTTTTT.

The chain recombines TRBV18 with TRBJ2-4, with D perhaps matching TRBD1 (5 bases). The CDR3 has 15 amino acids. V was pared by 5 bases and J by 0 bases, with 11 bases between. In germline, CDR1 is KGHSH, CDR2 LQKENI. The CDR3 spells CASSFDSLAKNIQYF. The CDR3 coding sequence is TGTGCCAGCTCATTCGACAGCTTAGCCAAAAACATTCAGTACTTC.

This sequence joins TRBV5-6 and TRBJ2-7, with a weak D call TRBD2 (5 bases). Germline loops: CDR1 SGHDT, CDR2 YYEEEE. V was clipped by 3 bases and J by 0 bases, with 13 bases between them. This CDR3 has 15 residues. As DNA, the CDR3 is TGTGCCAGCAGCTGGGGTCGGGAACCCTCCTACGAGCAGTACTTC. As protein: CASSWGREPSYEQYF.

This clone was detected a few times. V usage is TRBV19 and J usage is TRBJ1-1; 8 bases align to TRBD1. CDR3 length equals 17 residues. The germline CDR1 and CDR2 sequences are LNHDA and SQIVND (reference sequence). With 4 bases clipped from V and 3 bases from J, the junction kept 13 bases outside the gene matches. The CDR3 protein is CASSKAGTGRIDTEAFF. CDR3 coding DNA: TGTGCCAGTAGTAAAGCCGGGACAGGCCGGATAGACACTGAAGCTTTCTTT.

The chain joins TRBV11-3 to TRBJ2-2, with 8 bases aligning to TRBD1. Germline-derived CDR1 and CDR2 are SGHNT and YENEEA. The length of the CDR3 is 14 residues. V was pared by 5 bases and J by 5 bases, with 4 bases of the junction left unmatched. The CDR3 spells CASSRDRGTGELFF. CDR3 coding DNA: TGTGCCAGCAGCCGCGACAGGGGAACCGGGGAGCTGTTTTTT.

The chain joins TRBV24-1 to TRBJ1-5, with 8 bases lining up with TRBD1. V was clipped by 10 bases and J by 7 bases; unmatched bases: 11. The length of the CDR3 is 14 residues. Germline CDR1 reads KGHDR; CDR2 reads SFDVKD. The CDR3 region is CATPRGTGSQPQHF. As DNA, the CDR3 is TGTGCCACACCCCGCGGGACAGGTTCCCAGCCCCAGCATTTT.

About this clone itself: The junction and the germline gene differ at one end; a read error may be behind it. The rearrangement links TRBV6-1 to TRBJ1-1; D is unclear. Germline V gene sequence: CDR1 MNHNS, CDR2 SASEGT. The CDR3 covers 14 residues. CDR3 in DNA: TGTGCCAGCACTGAAATTGACGAAAACACTGAAGCTTTCTTT. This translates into CASTEIDENTEAFF.

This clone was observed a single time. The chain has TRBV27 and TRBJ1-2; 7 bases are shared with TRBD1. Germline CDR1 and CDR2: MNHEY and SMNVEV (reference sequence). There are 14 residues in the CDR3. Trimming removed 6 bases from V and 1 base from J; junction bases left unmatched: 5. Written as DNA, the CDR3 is TGTGCCAGCAGCGGGACAGCTCATAACTATGGCTACACCTTC. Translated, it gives CASSGTAHNYGYTF.

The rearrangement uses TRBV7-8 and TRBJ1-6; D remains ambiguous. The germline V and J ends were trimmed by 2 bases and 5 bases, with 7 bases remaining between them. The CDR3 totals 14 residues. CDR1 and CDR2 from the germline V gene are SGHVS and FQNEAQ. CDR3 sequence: CASSLRTNNSPLHF. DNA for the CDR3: TGTGCCAGCAGCTTACGAACAAATAATTCACCCCTCCACTTT. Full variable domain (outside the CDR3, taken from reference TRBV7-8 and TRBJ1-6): GAGVSQSPRYKVAKRGQDVALRCDPISGHVSLFWYQQALGQGPEFLTYFQNEAQLDKSGLPSDRFFAERPEGSVSTLKIQRTQQEDSAVYLCASSLRTNNSPLHFGNGTRLTVT.

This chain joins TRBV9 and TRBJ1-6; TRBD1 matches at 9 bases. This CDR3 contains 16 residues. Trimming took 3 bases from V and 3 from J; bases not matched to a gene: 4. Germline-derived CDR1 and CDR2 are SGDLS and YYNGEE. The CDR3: CASSDDRGNYNSPLHF. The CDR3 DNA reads TGTGCCAGCAGCGACGACAGGGGGAACTATAATTCACCCCTCCACTTT.

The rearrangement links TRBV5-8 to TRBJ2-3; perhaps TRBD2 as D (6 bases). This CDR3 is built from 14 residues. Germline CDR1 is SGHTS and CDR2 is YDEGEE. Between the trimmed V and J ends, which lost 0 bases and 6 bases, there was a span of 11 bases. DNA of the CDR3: TGTGCCAGCAGCTTGGTCCTAGCGAAGGATACGCAGTATTTT. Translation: CASSLVLAKDTQYF.

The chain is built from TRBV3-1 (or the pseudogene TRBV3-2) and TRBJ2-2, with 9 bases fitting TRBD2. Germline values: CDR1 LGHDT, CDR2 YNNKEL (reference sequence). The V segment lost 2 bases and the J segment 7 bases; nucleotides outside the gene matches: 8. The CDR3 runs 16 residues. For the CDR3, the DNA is TGTGCCAGCAGCCAACAGCGGGAGGTTTATGGCGGGGAGCTGTTTTTT. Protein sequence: CASSQQREVYGGELFF.

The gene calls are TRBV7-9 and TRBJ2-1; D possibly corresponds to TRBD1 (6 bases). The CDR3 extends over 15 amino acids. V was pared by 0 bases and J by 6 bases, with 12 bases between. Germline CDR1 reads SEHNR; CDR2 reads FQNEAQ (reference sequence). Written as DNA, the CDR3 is TGTGCCAGCAGCTTAGCACAGGGTGGGGTCAATGAGCAGTTCTTC. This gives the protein CASSLAQGGVNEQFF.

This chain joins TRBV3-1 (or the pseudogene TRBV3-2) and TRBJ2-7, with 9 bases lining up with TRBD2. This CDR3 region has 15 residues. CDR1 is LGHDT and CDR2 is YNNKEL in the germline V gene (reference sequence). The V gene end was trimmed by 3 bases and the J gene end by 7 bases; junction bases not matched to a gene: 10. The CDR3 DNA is TGTGCCAGCAGCCACGGGGCGGCGGGGGGGGAGGAGCAGTACTTC. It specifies CASSHGAAGGEEQYF.

The CDR3, as DNA: TGTGCCAGCAGCGAAAGACAGGAAGGGCGGACTGAAGCTTTCTTT. This translates into CASSERQEGRTEAFF. V is TRBV7-6 and J is TRBJ1-1; a weak D match, TRBD1 (6 bases). Germline values: CDR1 SGHVS, CDR2 FNYEAQ. Trimming removed 5 bases from V and 5 bases from J, with 18 bases in between. The CDR3 runs to 15 residues. Full variable domain (remainder filled in from reference TRBV7-6 and TRBJ1-1): GAGVSQSPRYKVTKRGQDVALRCDPISGHVSLYWYRQALGQGPEFLTYFNYEAQQDKSGLPNDRFSAERPEGSISTLTIQRTEQRDSAMYRCASSERQEGRTEAFFGQGTRLTVV.

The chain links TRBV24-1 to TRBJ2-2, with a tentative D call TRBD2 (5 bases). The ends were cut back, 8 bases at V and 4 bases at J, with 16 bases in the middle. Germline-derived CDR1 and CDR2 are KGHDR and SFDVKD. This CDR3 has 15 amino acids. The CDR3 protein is CATTTGRQSTGELFF. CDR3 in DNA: TGTGCCACCACCACGGGAAGGCAGAGCACCGGGGAGCTGTTTTTT.

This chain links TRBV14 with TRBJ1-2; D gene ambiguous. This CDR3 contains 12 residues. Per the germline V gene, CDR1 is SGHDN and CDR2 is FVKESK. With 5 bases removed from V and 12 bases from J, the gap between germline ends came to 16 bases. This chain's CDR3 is CASSAPPRVNTF. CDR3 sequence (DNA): TGTGCCAGCAGCGCACCCCCCCGCGTCAACACCTTC.

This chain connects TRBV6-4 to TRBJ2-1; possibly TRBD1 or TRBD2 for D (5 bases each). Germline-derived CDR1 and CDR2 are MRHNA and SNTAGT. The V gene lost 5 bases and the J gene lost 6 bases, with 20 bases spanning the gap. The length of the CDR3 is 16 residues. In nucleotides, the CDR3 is TGTGCCAGCAGTCCCCTCGGGGCCCTTGGGCCCAATGAGCAGTTCTTC. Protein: CASSPLGALGPNEQFF.